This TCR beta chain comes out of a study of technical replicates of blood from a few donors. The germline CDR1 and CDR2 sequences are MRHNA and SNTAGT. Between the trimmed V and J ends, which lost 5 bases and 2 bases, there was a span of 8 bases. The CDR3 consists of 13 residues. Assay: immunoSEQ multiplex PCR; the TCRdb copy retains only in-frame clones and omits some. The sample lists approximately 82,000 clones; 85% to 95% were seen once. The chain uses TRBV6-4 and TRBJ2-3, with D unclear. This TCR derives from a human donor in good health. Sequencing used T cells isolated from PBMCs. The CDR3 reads CASSNQDTDTQYF. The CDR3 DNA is TGTGCCAGCAGTAATCAGGACACAGATACGCAGTATTTT.